Presented here are 14 T cell receptor beta chains from one specimen sequenced in a study of T cell responses to AZD1222 COVID-19 vaccine. The table came from immunoSEQ multiplex PCR; TCRdb's copy has only in-frame clones and leaves some out. Counted here are about 75,000 clones, around 88% occurring once; the ten biggest clones make up less than 12%. Sample: peripheral blood, taken 28 days after the second dose of the MenACWY control vaccine. The receptors shown here come from an adult who received the MenACWY meningococcal vaccine as a control.

V gene TRBV7-9 combines with J gene TRBJ2-1, with 10 bases aligning to TRBD2. Trimming at V came to 1 base and at J to 5 bases, leaving 2 bases not matched to a gene. The CDR3 consists of 15 residues. Germline V gene data show CDR1 as SEHNR and CDR2 as FQNEAQ (reference sequence). The CDR3 sequence is CASSLGSGGNNEQFF. The CDR3 DNA sequence: TGTGCCAGCAGCTTAGGTAGCGGGGGGAACAATGAGCAGTTCTTC.

The chain joins TRBV7-6 to TRBJ1-4, with 8 bases lining up with TRBD1. This CDR3 is 16 amino acids long. V dropped 2 bases and J dropped 7; count of bases not matched to a gene: 9. From germline, CDR1 is SGHVS and CDR2 FNYEAQ. CDR3 region: CASSLQTGTGGEKLFF. The CDR3 DNA reads as TGTGCCAGCAGCTTACAAACCGGGACAGGAGGTGAAAAACTGTTTTTT.

V gene TRBV11-2 combines with J gene TRBJ2-3; 14 nucleotides align to TRBD2. The germline gives CDR1 SGHAT, CDR2 FQNNGV. CDR3 length equals 15 residues. V lost 8 bases to trimming and J lost 4 bases; unmatched junction nucleotides: 5. Here the CDR3 reads CASSRLAGGPDTQYF. The DNA for the CDR3 is TGTGCCAGCTCCCGACTAGCGGGGGGGCCAGATACGCAGTATTTT.

The V and J genes are TRBV6-6 and TRBJ2-3; 10 nucleotides agree with TRBD2. The J segment lost 2 bases and the V segment lost 5 bases, leaving 10 bases of the junction unmatched. CDR3 size: 17 residues. CDR1 MNHNY and CDR2 SVGAGI come from the germline V gene (reference sequence). This chain's CDR3 is CASSPPTGLAYTDTQYF. The CDR3 DNA follows: TGTGCCAGCAGTCCTCCCACGGGACTAGCGTACACAGATACGCAGTATTTT.

The chain has TRBV4-2 and TRBJ2-1, with 7 nucleotides matching TRBD2. Germline trimming cut 0 bases from V and 7 bases from J; bases unmatched to any gene: 15. Germline V CDR1 and CDR2: LGHNA, YNFKEQ. The CDR3 runs 18 residues. The CDR3 region has the DNA TGTGCCAGCAGCCAAGAGTCGTGGGGCGGGGGACTTGGGAATGAGCAGTTCTTC. Translation: CASSQESWGGGLGNEQFF.

CDR3 sequence (DNA): TGTGCCAGCAGCTTGTCGGGCACTGAAGCTTTCTTT. Translating it yields CASSLSGTEAFF. The V gene is TRBV7-9, the J gene TRBJ1-1; the D is unclear. Trimming took off 3 bases at V and 4 bases at J, with 6 bases between the two ends. Germline V gene lookup returns CDR1 SEHNR and CDR2 FQNEAQ (reference sequence). The CDR3 is 12 residues long.

The genes are TRBV7-9 and TRBJ1-2, with D perhaps matching TRBD1 (5 bases). Germline CDR1 and CDR2: SEHNR and FQNEAQ (reference sequence). The V end lost 5 bases, the J end lost 4 bases, and 11 bases lay between the germline ends. This CDR3 spans 13 amino acids. CDR3 coding DNA: TGTGCCAGCAGCCTCGGGGGAGGCTATGGCTACACCTTC. As protein: CASSLGGGYGYTF.

The chain combines TRBV9 with TRBJ2-1; D is perhaps TRBD1 or TRBD2 (5 bases each). The V gene lost 1 base and the J gene lost 4 bases, with 15 bases spanning the gap. The CDR3 has 16 amino acids. Looked up from germline, CDR1 is SGDLS and CDR2 is YYNGEE. The CDR3 loop reads CASSVPDRWGYNEQFF. CDR3 sequence (DNA): TGTGCCAGCAGCGTACCTGACCGGTGGGGGTACAATGAGCAGTTCTTC.

A remark on this clone: A junction boundary mismatches the germline segment, possibly from a read error. The chain combines TRBV7-9 with TRBJ2-7; D is perhaps TRBD1 (5 bases). Germline-derived CDR1 and CDR2 are SEHNR and FQNEAQ (reference sequence). CDR3 size: 13 residues. The CDR3 DNA reads TGTGCCAGCAGCCTCGGACAAAGCCAAACGGTGGACTTC. Its protein is CASSLGQSQTVDF. The variable domain in full, with the rest retrieved from reference TRBV7-9 and TRBJ2-7, is DTGVSQNPRHKITKRGQNVTFRCDPISEHNRLYWYRQTLGQGPEFLTYFQNEAQLEKSRLLSDRFSAERPKGSFSTLEIQRTEQGDSAMYLCASSLGQSQTVDFGPGTRLTVT.

The chain recombines TRBV4-1 with TRBJ1-5; TRBD1 might be the D (5 bases). With 4 bases removed from V and 6 bases from J, the gap between germline ends came to 16 bases. Germline lookup yields CDR1 MGHRA and CDR2 YSYEKL. The CDR3 sequence is 15 residues long. In nucleotides, the CDR3 is TGCGCCAGCAGCCCCCAGGGAGGGGCCCTTCAGCCCCAGCATTTT. This translates into CASSPQGGALQPQHF.

CDR3 region: CASSEPQPEDSFSGNTIYF. CDR3 sequence (DNA): TGCGCCAGCAGTGAGCCCCAACCTGAGGACAGCTTCTCTGGAAACACCATATATTTT. The J gene is TRBJ1-3, the V gene TRBV10-1; D possibly corresponds to TRBD1 (6 bases). CDR3 length: 19 residues. Germline V gene data show CDR1 as WNHNN and CDR2 as SYGVQD (reference sequence). The V end lost 2 bases, the J end lost 0 bases, and 20 bases lay between the germline ends.

This clone was recorded once. The V and J genes are TRBV27 and TRBJ1-1, with D perhaps matching TRBD1 (6 bases). Germline assignment: CDR1 MNHEY and CDR2 SMNVEV (reference sequence). The CDR3 contains 9 residues. The ends were cut back, 9 bases at V and 8 bases at J, with 7 bases in the middle. The chain's CDR3 is CARGAEAFF. CDR3 sequence (DNA): TGTGCCAGGGGGGCAGAAGCTTTCTTT.

The chain recombines TRBV19 with TRBJ1-1; maybe TRBD1 (6 bases). The CDR3 length is 14 residues. Germline loops: CDR1 LNHDA, CDR2 SQIVND (reference sequence). Trimming took off 5 bases at V and 1 base at J, with 11 bases between the two ends. CDR3 sequence: CASSATGTNTEAFF. CDR3 in DNA: TGTGCCAGTAGTGCAACAGGGACGAACACTGAAGCTTTCTTT.

V and J are TRBV2 and TRBJ2-5, with D perhaps being TRBD1 or TRBD2 (7 bases each). This CDR3 spans 16 amino acids. Germline CDR1 is SNHLY and CDR2 is FYNNEI. Trimming left V 6 bases short and J 1 base short, with 18 bases between. In DNA form, the CDR3 reads TGTGCCAGCAGAAGGGGGCTAGCGGTAATCCAAGAGACCCAGTACTTC. Protein product: CASRRGLAVIQETQYF.